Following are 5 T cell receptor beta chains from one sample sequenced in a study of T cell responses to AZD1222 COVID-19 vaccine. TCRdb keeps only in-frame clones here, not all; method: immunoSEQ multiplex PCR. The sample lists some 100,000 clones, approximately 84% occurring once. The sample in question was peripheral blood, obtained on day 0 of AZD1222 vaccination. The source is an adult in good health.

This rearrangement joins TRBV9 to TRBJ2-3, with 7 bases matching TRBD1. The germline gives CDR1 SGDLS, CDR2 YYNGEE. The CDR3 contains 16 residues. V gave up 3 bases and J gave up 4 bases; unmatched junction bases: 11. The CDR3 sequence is CASSAGTANLADTQYF. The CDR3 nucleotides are TGTGCCAGCAGCGCTGGGACAGCCAACCTCGCAGATACGCAGTATTTT.

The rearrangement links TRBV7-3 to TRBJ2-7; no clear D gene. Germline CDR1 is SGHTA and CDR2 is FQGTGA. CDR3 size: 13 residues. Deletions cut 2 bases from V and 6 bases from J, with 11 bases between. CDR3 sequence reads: CASSLEYRSEQYF. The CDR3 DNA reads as TGTGCCAGCAGCTTAGAATATAGATCCGAGCAGTACTTC.

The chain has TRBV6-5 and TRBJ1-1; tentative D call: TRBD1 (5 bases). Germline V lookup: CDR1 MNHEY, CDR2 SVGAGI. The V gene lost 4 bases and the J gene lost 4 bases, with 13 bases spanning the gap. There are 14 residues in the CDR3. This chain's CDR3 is CASSLQGVATEAFF. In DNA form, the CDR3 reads TGTGCCAGCAGTTTGCAGGGAGTGGCCACTGAAGCTTTCTTT.

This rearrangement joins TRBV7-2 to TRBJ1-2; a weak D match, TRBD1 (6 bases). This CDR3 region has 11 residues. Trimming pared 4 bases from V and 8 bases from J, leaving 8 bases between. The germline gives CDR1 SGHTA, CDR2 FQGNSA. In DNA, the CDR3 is TGTGCCAGCAGCTCCCAGGGGGGCTACACCTTC. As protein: CASSSQGGYTF.

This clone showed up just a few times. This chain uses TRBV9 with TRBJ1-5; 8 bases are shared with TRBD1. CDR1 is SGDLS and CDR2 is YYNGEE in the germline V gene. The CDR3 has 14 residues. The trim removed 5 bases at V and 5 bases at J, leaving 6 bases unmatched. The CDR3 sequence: CASSRDRLDQPQHF. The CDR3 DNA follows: TGTGCCAGCAGTAGGGACAGGTTGGATCAGCCCCAGCATTTT. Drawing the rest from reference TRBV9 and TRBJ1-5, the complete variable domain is DSGVTQTPKHLITATGQRVTLRCSPRSGDLSVYWYQQSLDQGLQFLIQYYNGEERAKGNILERFSAQQFPDLHSELNLSSLELGDSALYFCASSRDRLDQPQHFGDGTRLSIL.